The 14 T cell receptor beta chains below all came from one sample that was sequenced in a study of shared clonotypes between healthy human individuals. The assay was immunoSEQ multiplex PCR, and TCRdb's table has in-frame clones only and misses some. The table lists roughly 2.6 million clones, over 85% of them singletons, with around 0.14% in the top ten. The sequencing sample was made of naive CD4+ T cells sorted from blood. Sample subset: CD45RA+ positively selected. The receptors were gathered from a man aged 18 to 29 in good health.

The rearrangement joins TRBV6-5 to TRBJ1-6; D not certain. Germline-derived CDR1 and CDR2 are MNHEY and SVGAGI. Trimming took off 2 bases at V and 4 bases at J, with 6 bases between the two ends. The CDR3 sequence is 14 residues long. The CDR3 reads CASSYRRYNSPLHF. The CDR3 nucleotides are TGTGCCAGCAGTTACAGAAGGTATAATTCACCCCTCCACTTT.

The chain has TRBV9 and TRBJ2-2; 11 bases are shared with TRBD2. From germline, CDR1 is SGDLS and CDR2 YYNGEE. V gave up 4 bases and J gave up 3 bases; unmatched junction bases: 5. This CDR3 has 16 amino acids. The CDR3 loop is CASSSSGGRYTGELFF. CDR3 nucleotide sequence: TGTGCCAGCAGCTCTAGCGGGGGGCGGTACACCGGGGAGCTGTTTTTT.

The genes are TRBV9 and TRBJ2-1; TRBD2 matches 11 bases. The V and J ends lost 0 bases and 0 bases, in that order; junction bases with no gene match: 5. The CDR3 consists of 18 residues. CDR1 and CDR2 from the germline V gene are SGDLS and YYNGEE. For the CDR3, the DNA is TGTGCCAGCAGCGTAGGCCTAGCGGGGGGCCACTCCTACAATGAGCAGTTCTTC. Translated: CASSVGLAGGHSYNEQFF.

V usage is TRBV9 and J usage is TRBJ1-2, with TRBD1 matching over 7 bases. After removal of 6 bases from V and 1 base from J, the junction contained 3 bases not matched to a gene. CDR3 length: 13 residues. Germline V gives CDR1 SGDLS, CDR2 YYNGEE. The CDR3 here is CASNTGDNYGYTF. CDR3 sequence (DNA): TGTGCCAGCAATACAGGGGATAACTATGGCTACACCTTC.

This rearrangement joins TRBV4-2 to TRBJ2-5, with 16 nucleotides matching TRBD2. With 4 bases clipped from V and 1 base from J, the junction kept 3 bases outside the gene matches. The CDR3 extends over 17 amino acids. Germline loops: CDR1 LGHNA, CDR2 YNFKEQ. The CDR3 DNA follows: TGTGCCAGCAGCCCCGGGACTAGCGGGGGGGCCCAAGAGACCCAGTACTTC. It yields the protein CASSPGTSGGAQETQYF.

The CDR3 spells CASSLDDRARGDTQYF. In nucleotides, the CDR3 is TGTGCCAGCAGCTTAGACGACAGGGCCCGAGGGGATACGCAGTATTTT. V usage is TRBV7-2 and J usage is TRBJ2-3, with TRBD1 matching 7 bases. CDR1 and CDR2 (germline): SGHTA, FQGNSA. The trim removed 1 base at V and 6 bases at J, leaving 10 bases unmatched. The CDR3 length is 16 residues.

The V and J genes are TRBV6-5 and TRBJ1-1, with a weak D call TRBD1 (5 bases). This CDR3 is 13 amino acids long. The germline V gene encodes CDR1 MNHEY and CDR2 SVGAGI. V was cut by 7 bases and J by 10 bases, with 19 bases left in between. CDR3 sequence: CASTSQGGLRAFF. The DNA of the CDR3 is TGTGCCAGCACCTCTCAGGGTGGTCTTAGAGCTTTCTTT.

The chain uses TRBV29-1 and TRBJ2-7; the D gene is possibly TRBD2 (5 bases). V lost 7 bases and J lost 4, with 11 bases in between. The germline CDR1 and CDR2 sequences are SQVTM and ANQGSEA. CDR3 size: 11 residues. This CDR3 is CSASTGYEQYF. The CDR3 DNA reads TGCAGCGCCTCTACGGGGTACGAGCAGTACTTC.

The count of this clone is one. The V and J genes are TRBV4-1 and TRBJ1-4; D is uncertain. The CDR3 sequence is 15 residues long. Trimming removed 5 bases at V and 4 bases at J, with 14 bases between. Per germline, CDR1 MGHRA and CDR2 YSYEKL. The CDR3 bases are TGCGCCAGCAGCTTCACCGGGCAGCTTAATGAAAAACTGTTTTTT. Protein: CASSFTGQLNEKLFF.

The chain links TRBV5-1 to TRBJ2-5; tentative D call: TRBD2 (6 bases). The CDR3 covers 15 residues. The germline V gene encodes CDR1 SGHRS and CDR2 YFSETQ. V lost 0 bases and J lost 7, with 16 bases in between. The CDR3 DNA follows: TGCGCCAGCAGCTTGGTTGGCAGGGAGGCAGGGACCCAGTACTTC. Encoded protein: CASSLVGREAGTQYF. Variable domain in full (rest from reference TRBV5-1 and TRBJ2-5): KAGVTQTPRYLIKTRGQQVTLSCSPISGHRSVSWYQQTPGQGLQFLFEYFSETQRNKGNFPGRFSGRQFSNSRSEMNVSTLELGDSALYLCASSLVGREAGTQYFGPGTRLLVL.

This chain connects TRBV10-3 to TRBJ2-3, with TRBD2 identical over 16 bases. This CDR3 has 17 amino acids. Germline V gives CDR1 ENHRY, CDR2 SYGVKD. With V trimmed by 6 bases and J by 3 bases, 6 bases remained unmatched. CDR3 in DNA: TGTGCCATCAGCCCATTGGGACTAGCGGGAGGGACAGATACGCAGTATTTT. Amino acids: CAISPLGLAGGTDTQYF.

The gene calls are TRBV7-2 and TRBJ2-7; 8 positions agree with TRBD2. The CDR3 loop spans 16 amino acids. CDR1 SGHTA and CDR2 FQGNSA come from the germline V gene. Trimming took 7 bases from V and 2 from J; bases not matched to a gene: 13. CDR3 amino acids: CASNPGGGRGAYEQYF. The CDR3 nucleotides read TGTGCCAGCAACCCCGGAGGCGGGCGGGGGGCCTACGAGCAGTACTTC. Full variable domain (missing parts from reference TRBV7-2 and TRBJ2-7): GAGVSQSPSNKVTEKGKDVELRCDPISGHTALYWYRQSLGQGLEFLIYFQGNSAPDKSGLPSDRFSAERTGGSVSTLTIQRTQQEDSAVYLCASNPGGGRGAYEQYFGPGTRLTVT.

Comments on this clone: Other nucleotide sequences in the sample specify the same CDR3. DNA of the CDR3: TGTGCCAGCTCACCGGACGGGAGCTCCTATAATTCACCCCTCCACTTT. Translation gives CASSPDGSSYNSPLHF. V gene TRBV18 combines with J gene TRBJ1-6; D gene unclear. This CDR3 is 16 amino acids long. Trimming cost V 3 bases and J 0 bases, with 9 bases left between them. In germline, CDR1 is KGHSH, CDR2 LQKENI.

The chain combines TRBV7-3 with TRBJ2-3; unclear D gene. The CDR3 is 14 residues long. The ends were cut back, 0 bases at V and 2 bases at J, with 6 bases in the middle. In germline, CDR1 is SGHTA, CDR2 FQGTGA. The CDR3 bases are TGTGCCAGCAGCTTAACTGGGTACACAGATACGCAGTATTTT. This sequence encodes CASSLTGYTDTQYF.